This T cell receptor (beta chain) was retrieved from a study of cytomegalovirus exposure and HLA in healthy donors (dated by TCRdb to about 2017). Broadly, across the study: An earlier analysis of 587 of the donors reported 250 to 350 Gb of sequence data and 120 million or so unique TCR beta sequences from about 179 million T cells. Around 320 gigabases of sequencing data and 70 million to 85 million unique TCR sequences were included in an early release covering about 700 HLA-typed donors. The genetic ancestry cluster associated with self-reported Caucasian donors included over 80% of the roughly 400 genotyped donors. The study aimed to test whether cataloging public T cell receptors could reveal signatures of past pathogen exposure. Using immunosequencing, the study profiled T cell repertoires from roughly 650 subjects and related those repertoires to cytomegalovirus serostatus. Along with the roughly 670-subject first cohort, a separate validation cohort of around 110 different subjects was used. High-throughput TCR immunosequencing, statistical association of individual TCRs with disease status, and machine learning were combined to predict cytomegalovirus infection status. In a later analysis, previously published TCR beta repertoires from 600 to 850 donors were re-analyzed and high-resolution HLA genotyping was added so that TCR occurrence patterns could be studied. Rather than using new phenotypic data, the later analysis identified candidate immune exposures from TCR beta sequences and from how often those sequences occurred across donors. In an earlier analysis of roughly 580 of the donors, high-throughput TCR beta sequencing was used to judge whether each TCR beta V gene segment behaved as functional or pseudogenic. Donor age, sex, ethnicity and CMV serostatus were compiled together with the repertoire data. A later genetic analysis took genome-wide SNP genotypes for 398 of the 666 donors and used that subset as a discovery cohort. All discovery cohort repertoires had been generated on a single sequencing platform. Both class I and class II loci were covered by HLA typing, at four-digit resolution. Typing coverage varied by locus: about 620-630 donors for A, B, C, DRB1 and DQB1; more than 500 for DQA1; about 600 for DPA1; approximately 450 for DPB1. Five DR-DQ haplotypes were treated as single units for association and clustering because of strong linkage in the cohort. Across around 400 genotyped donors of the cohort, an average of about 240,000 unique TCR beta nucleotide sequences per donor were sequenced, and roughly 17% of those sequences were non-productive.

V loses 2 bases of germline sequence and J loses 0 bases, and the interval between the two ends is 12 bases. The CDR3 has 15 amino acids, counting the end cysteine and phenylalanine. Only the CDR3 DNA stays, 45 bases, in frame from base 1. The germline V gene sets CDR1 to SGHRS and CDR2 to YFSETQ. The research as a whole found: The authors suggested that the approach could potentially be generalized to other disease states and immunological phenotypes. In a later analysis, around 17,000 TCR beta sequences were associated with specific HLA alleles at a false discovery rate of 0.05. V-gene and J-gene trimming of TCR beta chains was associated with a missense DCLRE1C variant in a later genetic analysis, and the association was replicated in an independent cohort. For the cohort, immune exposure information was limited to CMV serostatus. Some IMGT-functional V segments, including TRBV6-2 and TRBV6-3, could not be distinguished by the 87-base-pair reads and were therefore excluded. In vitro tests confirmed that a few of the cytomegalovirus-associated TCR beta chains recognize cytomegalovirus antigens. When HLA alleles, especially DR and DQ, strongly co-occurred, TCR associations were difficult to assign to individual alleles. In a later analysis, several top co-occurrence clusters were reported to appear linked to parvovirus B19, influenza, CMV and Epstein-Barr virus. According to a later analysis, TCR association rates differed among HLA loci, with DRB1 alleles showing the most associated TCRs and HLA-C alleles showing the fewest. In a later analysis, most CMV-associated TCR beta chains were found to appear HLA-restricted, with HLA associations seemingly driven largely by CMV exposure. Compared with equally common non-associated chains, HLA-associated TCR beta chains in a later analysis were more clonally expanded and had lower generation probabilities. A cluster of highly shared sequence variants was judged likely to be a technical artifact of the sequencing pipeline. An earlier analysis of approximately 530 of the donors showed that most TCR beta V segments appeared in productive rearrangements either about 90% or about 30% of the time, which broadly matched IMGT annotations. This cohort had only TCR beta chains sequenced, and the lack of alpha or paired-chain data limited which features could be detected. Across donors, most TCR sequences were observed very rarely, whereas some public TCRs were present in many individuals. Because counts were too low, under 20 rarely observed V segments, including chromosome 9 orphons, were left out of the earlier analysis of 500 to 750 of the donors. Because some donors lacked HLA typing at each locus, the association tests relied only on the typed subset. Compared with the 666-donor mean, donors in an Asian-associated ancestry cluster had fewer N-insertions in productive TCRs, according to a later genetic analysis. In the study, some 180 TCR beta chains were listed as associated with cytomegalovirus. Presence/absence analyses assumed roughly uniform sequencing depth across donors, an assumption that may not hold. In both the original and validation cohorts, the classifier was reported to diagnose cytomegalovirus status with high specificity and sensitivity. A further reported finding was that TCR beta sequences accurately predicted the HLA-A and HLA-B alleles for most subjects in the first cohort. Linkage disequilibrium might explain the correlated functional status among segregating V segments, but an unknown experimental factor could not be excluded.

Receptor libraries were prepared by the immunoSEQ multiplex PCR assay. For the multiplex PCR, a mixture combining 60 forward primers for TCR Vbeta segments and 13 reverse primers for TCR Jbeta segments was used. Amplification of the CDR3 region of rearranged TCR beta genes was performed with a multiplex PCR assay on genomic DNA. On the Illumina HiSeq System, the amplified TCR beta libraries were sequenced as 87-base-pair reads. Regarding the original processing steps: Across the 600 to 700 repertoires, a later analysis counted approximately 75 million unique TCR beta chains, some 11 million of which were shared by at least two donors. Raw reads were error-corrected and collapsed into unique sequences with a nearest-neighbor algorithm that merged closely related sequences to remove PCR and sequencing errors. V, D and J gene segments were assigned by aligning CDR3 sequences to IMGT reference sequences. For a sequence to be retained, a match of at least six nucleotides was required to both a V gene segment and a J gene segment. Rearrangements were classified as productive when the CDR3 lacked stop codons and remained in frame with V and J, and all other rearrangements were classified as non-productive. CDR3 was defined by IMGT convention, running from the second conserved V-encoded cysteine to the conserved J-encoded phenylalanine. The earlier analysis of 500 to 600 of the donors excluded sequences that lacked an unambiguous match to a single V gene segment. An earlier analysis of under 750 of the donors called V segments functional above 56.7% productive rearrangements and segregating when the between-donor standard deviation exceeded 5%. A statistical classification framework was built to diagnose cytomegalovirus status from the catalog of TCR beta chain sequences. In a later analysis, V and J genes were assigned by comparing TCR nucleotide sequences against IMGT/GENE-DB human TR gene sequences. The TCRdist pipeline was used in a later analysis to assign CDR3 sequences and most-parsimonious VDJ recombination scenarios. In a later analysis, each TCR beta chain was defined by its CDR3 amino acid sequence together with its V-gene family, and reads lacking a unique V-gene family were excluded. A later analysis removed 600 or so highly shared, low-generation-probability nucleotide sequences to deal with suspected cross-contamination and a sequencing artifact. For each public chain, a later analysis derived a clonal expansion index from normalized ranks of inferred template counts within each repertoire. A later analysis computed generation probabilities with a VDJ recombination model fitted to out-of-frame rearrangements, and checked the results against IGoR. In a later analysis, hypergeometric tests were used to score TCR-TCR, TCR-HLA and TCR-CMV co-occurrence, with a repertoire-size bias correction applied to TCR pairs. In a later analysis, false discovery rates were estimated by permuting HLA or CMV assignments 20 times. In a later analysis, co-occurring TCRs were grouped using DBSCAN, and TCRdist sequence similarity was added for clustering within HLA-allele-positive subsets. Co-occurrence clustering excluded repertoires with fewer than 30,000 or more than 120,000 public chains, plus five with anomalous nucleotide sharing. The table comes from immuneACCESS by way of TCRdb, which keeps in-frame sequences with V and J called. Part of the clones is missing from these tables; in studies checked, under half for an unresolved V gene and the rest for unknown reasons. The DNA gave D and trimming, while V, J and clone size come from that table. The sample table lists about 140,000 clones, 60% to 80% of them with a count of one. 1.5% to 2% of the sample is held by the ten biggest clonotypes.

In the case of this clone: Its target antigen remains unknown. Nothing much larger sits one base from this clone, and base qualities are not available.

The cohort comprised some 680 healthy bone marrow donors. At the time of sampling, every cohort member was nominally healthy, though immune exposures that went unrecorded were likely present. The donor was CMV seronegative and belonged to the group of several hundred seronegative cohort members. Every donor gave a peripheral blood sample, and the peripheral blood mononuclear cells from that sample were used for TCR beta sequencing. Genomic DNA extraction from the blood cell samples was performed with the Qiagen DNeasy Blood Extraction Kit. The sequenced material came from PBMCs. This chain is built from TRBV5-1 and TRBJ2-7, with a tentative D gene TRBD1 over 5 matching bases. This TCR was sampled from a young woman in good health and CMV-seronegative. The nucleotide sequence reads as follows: TGCGCCAGCAGCTTCGGGCAGGGCAGCTCCTACGAGCAGTACTTC. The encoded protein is CASSFGQGSSYEQYF.